This T cell receptor beta chain stems from a study of T-cell reconstitution after alpha-beta-depleted transplantation in children. Study results and limitations: Surviving thymic progenitors and recipient T cells were the source of high TCRbeta diversity at day 60 in some patients. Approximately two months post-transplant, alpha-beta T cells reportedly originated from several hundred expanded graft clones. Hyperexpanded clones declined; after one year, newly produced T cells mostly supplied diversity.

Germline V gene sequence: CDR1 LGHNA, CDR2 YNFKEQ. CDR3 length: 15 residues. V was pared by 0 bases and J by 7 bases, with 4 bases of the junction left unmatched. Molecular barcoding with unique molecular identifiers was used for the TCRbeta library. MiXCR was run by TCRdb on the PCR reads, yielding one entry per CDR3 protein. The data show 350,000 to 500,000 distinct CDR3 sequences, about 40% seen once. Of note for this clonotype: The antigen is unknown.

Sample: PBMCs, taken before TCRalphabeta/CD19-depleted stem cell transplant. The clonotype was recovered from a girl aged 2-10 years with aplastic anemia, due to receive a stem cell transplant. The chain carries TRBV4-2 and TRBJ2-1; 9 nucleotides line up with TRBD2. The CDR3 loop reads CASSQDSGSGNEQFF. The DNA of the CDR3 is TGTGCCAGCAGCCAAGATAGCGGGAGTGGAAATGAGCAGTTCTTC.